Following are 2 T cell receptor beta chains from one sample sequenced in a study of blood T cell repertoires in COVID-19. This table comes from immunoSEQ multiplex PCR, and its TCRdb copy is limited to in-frame clones, with some not included. The table records around 380,000 clones, approximately 80% of them present only once. Sequenced: peripheral blood. The receptors derive from a human donor with acute or convalescent COVID-19. The donor label of this sample is uncertain.

V and J are TRBV3-1 (or the pseudogene TRBV3-2) and TRBJ2-1, with D unclear. This CDR3 has 14 residues. Between the trimmed V and J ends, which lost 2 bases and 1 base, there was a span of 6 bases. Germline loops: CDR1 LGHDT, CDR2 YNNKEL (reference sequence). DNA for the CDR3: TGTGCCAGCAGCCAACTTTCTTCCTACAATGAGCAGTTCTTC. Protein: CASSQLSSYNEQFF.

The chain combines TRBV28 with TRBJ1-3; D ambiguous. The V gene's germline CDR1 is MDHEN and CDR2 SYDVKM. V was trimmed by 10 bases and J by 0 bases, leaving 7 bases between them. The CDR3 extends over 12 amino acids. CDR3 residues: CATTTSGNTIYF. For the CDR3, the DNA is TGTGCCACCACTACCTCTGGAAACACCATATATTTT.